These 8 T cell receptor beta chains came from one sample sequenced in a study of T-cell memory formation after mild COVID-19. TCRdb re-called the 5' RACE reads with MiXCR, one entry per CDR3 protein. This sample carries 90,000 to 120,000 distinct CDR3 sequences, roughly 14% of them seen once, and the ten largest clones take less than 40%. The sample consisted of PBMCs or a T cell subset sorted from them (not recorded which). The receptor source for this set is a man between 18 and 35 years old who had mild COVID-19 (a few samples of this study predate the infection). Cell type and time point are not known.

The chain uses TRBV30 and TRBJ1-2, with TRBD1 as a possible D gene (5 bases). The CDR3 length is 12 residues. Deletions cut 4 bases from V and 11 bases from J, with 17 bases between. Germline lookup yields CDR1 GTSNPN and CDR2 SVGIG (reference sequence). The CDR3 spells CAWTLGTGGYTF. The DNA of the CDR3 is TGTGCCTGGACGTTGGGGACTGGGGGGTACACCTTC.

This chain links TRBV4-1 with TRBJ1-4, with D unresolved. Germline CDR1 MGHRA, CDR2 YSYEKL. V was clipped by 1 base and J by 8 bases, with 11 bases between them. The CDR3 has 14 residues. CDR3 sequence: CASSQVGISEKLFF. The DNA for the CDR3 is TGCGCCAGCAGCCAAGTGGGGATATCAGAAAAACTGTTTTTT.

This clonotype has only a few counts. The chain is built from TRBV7-9 and TRBJ2-7, with a weak D call TRBD1 (5 bases). The CDR3 has 12 residues. From germline, CDR1 is SEHNR and CDR2 FQNEAQ (reference sequence). The V and J ends lost 2 bases and 6 bases respectively, with 8 bases between them. The CDR3 DNA reads TGTGCCAGCAGCTTATTAGGGGTCGAGCAGTACTTC. Amino acid sequence: CASSLLGVEQYF.

The gene calls are TRBV5-1 and TRBJ2-7, with TRBD1 identical over 7 bases. Germline V gene sequence: CDR1 SGHRS, CDR2 YFSETQ. This CDR3 contains 16 residues. After removal of 4 bases from V and 6 bases from J, the junction contained 16 bases not matched to a gene. CDR3 DNA: TGCGCCAGCAGCCCAAAACCGGGACAGCGGCCCGGCGAGCAGTACTTC. Protein: CASSPKPGQRPGEQYF.

This clonotype has just a few counts. The chain recombines TRBV7-8 with TRBJ2-5; no firm D call. The CDR3 covers 14 residues. CDR1 is SGHVS, CDR2 FQNEAQ, per germline. Deletions cut 5 bases from V and 1 base from J, with 11 bases between. This chain's CDR3 is CASSHRRLQETQYF. The CDR3 nucleotides are TGTGCCAGCAGCCATAGACGGCTCCAAGAGACCCAGTACTTC.

The chain couples TRBV15 to TRBJ1-6; the D is unclear. The CDR3 totals 16 residues. Trimming took off 3 bases at V and 8 bases at J, with 17 bases between the two ends. Germline assignment: CDR1 LNHNV and CDR2 YYDKDF (reference sequence). In DNA, the CDR3 is TGTGCCACCAGCAGTGATGGTATGTCAGCATATTCACCCCTCCACTTT. It specifies CATSSDGMSAYSPLHF.

The table lists this clonotype with many counts. This rearrangement joins TRBV12-3 or TRBV12-4 to TRBJ1-1; D is ambiguous. The CDR3 spans 15 residues. V was clipped by 3 bases and J by 4 bases, with 15 bases between them. CDR3 protein: CASSFLPGTGTEAFF. The CDR3 coding sequence is TGTGCCAGCAGTTTTCTACCGGGCACGGGCACTGAAGCTTTCTTT.

The CDR3 region is CASSPSGGQYFQETQYF. In DNA form, the CDR3 reads TGTGCCAGCAGTCCTAGCGGGGGGCAATATTTCCAAGAGACCCAGTACTTC. The V call is TRBV12-3 or TRBV12-4, the J call TRBJ2-5; 11 positions match TRBD2. The CDR3 totals 17 residues. V lost 5 bases and J lost 1; bases outside the gene matches: 9.